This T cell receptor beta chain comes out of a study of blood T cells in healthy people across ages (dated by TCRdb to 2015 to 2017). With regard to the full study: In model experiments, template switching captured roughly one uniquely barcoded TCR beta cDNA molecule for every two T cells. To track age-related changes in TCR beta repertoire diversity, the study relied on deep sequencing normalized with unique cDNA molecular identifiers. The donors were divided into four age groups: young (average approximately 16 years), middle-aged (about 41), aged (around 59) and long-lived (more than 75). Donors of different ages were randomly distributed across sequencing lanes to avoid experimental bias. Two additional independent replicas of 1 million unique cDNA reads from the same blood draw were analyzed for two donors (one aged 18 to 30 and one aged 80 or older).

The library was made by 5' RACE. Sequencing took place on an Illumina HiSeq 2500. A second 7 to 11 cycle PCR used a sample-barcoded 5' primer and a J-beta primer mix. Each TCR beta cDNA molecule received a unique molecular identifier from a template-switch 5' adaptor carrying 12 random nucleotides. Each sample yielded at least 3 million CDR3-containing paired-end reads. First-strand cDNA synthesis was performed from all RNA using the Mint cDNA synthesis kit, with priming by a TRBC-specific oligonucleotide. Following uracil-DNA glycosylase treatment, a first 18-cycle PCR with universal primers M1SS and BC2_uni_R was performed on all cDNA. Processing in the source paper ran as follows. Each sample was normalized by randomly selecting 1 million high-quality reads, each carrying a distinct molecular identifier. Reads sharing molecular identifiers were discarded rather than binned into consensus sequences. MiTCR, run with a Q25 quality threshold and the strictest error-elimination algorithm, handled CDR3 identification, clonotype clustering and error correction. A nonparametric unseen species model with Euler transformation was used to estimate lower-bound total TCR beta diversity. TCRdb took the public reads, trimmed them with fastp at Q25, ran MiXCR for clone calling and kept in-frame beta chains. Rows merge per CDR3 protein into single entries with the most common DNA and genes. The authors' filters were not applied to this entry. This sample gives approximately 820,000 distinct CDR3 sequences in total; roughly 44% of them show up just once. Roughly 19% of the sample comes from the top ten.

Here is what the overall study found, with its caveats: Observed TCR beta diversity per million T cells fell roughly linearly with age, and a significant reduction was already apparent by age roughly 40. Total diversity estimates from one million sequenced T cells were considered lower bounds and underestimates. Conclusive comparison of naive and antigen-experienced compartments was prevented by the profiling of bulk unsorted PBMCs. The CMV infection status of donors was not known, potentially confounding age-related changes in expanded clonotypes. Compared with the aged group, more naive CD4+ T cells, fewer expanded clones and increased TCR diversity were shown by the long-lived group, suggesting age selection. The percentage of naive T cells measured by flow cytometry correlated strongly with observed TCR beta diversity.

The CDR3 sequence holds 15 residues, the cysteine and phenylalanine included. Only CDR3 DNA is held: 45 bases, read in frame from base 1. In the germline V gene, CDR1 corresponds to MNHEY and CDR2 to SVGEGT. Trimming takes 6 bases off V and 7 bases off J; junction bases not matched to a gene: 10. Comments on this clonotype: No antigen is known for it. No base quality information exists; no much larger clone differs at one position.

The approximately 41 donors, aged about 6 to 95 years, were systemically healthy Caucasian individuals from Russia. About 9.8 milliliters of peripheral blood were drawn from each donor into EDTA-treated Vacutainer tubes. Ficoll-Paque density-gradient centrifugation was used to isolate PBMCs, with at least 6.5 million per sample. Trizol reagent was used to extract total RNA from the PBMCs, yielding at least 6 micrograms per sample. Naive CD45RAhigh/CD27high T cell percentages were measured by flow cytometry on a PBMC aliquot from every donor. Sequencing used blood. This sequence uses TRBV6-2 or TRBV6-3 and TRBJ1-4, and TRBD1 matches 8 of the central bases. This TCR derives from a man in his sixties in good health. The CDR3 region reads CASSFTARGPEKLFF. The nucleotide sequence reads TGTGCCAGCAGCTTCACAGCCAGGGGGCCTGAAAAACTGTTTTTT.